The sequence of this T cell receptor beta chain was determined in a study of blood T cells in healthy people across ages. In regard to this clonotype: Its specificity is unknown.

Germline V CDR1 and CDR2: DFQATT, SNEGSKA (reference sequence). The CDR3 consists of 17 residues. Trimming pared 1 base from V and 0 bases from J, leaving 19 bases between. Next came a second PCR, run for about 7 to 11 cycles, which used a sample-barcoded 5' primer along with a J-beta primer mix. Each CDR3 protein is one row after TCRdb ran MiXCR on the 5' RACE reads. The sample yields about 1,400,000 distinct CDR3 sequences, 55% to 75% seen once. Study outcomes and limitations: The unsorted PBMCs prevented any conclusive comparison of naive versus antigen-experienced cells.

J is TRBJ2-7 and V is TRBV20-1; a possible D gene is TRBD1 (5 bases). The clonotype comes from a man in his late teens or twenties in good health. Material: blood. The CDR3, as DNA: TGCAGTGCTAGAGGGGTAGAAAGGGGATTAGTCTCCTACGAGCAGTACTTC. This encodes CSARGVERGLVSYEQYF.